This TCR beta chain emerged from a study of tissue T cells after allogeneic stem cell transplantation. Autopsy tissues spanned esophagus to rectum, liver, skin, and lymphoid organs including spleen. CDR1 and CDR2 (germline): GTSNPN, SVGIG (reference sequence). The CDR3 runs 14 residues. The ends were cut back, 3 bases at V and 7 bases at J, with 13 bases in the middle. The protocol was immunoSEQ multiplex PCR, while the TCRdb copy is restricted to in-frame clones and leaves out a portion. This sample has about 10,000 clones; roughly 60% occur once, and the top ten carry 9% to 10%. The genes are TRBV30 and TRBJ1-6, with D possibly matching TRBD1 (6 bases). The specimen was tissue from the jejunum, collected at autopsy. The TCR comes from a woman aged 18-49 years with breast cancer. CDR3 sequence reads: CAWRPQGRNSPLHF. In nucleotides, the CDR3 is TGTGCCTGGAGGCCTCAGGGGAGGAATTCACCCCTCCACTTT.